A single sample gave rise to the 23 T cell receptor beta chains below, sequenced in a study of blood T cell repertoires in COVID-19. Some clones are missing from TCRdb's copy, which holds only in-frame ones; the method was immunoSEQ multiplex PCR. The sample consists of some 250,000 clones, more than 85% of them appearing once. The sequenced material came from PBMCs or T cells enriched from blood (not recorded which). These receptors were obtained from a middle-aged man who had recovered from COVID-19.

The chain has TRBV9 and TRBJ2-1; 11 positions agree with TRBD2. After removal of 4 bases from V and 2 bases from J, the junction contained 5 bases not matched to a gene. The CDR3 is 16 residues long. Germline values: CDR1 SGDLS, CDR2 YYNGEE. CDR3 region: CASSPLAGGTYNEQFF. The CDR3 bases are TGTGCCAGCAGCCCATTAGCGGGGGGGACCTACAATGAGCAGTTCTTC.

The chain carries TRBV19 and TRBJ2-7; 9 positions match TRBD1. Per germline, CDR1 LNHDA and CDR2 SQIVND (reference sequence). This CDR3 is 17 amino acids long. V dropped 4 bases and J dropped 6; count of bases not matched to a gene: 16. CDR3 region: CASSTRRDRVSFGEQYF. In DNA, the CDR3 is TGTGCCAGTAGTACACGCCGGGACAGGGTCAGTTTCGGCGAGCAGTACTTC.

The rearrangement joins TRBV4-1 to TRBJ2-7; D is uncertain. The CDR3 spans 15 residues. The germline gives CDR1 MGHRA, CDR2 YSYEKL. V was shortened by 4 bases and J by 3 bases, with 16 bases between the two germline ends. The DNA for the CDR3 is TGCGCCAGCAGCCCAGGCACTCTGAGCCTCTACGAGCAGTACTTC. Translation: CASSPGTLSLYEQYF.

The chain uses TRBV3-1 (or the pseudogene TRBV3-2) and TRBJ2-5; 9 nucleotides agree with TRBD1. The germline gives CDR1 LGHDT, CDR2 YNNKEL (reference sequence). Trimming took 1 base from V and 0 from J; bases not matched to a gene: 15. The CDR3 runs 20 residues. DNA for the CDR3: TGTGCCAGCAGCCAAGTAAGATGGGAACCGGGACAGGGTGACCAAGAGACCCAGTACTTC. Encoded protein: CASSQVRWEPGQGDQETQYF.

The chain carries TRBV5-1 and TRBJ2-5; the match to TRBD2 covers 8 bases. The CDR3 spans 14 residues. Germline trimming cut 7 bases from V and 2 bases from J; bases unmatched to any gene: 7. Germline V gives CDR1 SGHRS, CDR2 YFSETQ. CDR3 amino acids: CASGKTGGQETQYF. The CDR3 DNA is TGCGCCAGCGGCAAAACGGGGGGGCAAGAGACCCAGTACTTC.

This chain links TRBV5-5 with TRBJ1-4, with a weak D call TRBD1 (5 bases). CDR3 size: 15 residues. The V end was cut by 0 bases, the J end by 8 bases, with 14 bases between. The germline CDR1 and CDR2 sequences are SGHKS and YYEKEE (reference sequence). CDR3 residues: CASSLAGDLGEKLFF. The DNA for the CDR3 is TGTGCCAGCAGCTTGGCGGGGGACCTGGGGGAAAAACTGTTTTTT.

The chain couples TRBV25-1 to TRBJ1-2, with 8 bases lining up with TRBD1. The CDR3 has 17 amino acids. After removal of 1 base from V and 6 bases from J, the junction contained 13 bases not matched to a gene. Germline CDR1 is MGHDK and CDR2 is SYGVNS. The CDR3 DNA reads TGTGCCAGCAGTGAATTACAACGGGGGACAGGAGAAAATGGCTACACCTTC. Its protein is CASSELQRGTGENGYTF.

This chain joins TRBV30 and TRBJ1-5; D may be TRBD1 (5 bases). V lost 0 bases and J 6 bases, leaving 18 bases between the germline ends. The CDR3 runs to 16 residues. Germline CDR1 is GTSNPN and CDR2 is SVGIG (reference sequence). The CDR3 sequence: CAWSVPPRGSPQPQHF. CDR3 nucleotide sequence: TGTGCCTGGAGTGTACCCCCTCGGGGGTCCCCTCAGCCCCAGCATTTT.

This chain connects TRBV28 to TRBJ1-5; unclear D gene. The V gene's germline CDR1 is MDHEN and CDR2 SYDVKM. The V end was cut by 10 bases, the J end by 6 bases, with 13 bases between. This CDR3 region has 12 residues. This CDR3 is CATYDRGQPQHF. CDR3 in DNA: TGTGCCACGTACGACCGGGGTCAGCCCCAGCATTTT.

The CDR3 reads CASSHGLAEHYNEQFF. CDR3 coding DNA: TGCGCCAGCAGCCACGGACTAGCGGAACACTACAATGAGCAGTTCTTC. This chain connects TRBV4-1 to TRBJ2-1; 10 bases line up with TRBD2. Germline CDR1 MGHRA, CDR2 YSYEKL. J lost 3 bases, V lost 3 bases, and 5 bases had no gene match. This CDR3 is 16 amino acids long.

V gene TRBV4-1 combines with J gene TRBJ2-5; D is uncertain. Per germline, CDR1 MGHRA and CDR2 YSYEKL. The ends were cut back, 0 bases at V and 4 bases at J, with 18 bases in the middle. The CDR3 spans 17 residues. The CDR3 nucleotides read TGCGCCAGCAGCCAAGAGTGGCTGTTTTTGGCTTCAGAGACCCAGTACTTC. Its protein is CASSQEWLFLASETQYF.

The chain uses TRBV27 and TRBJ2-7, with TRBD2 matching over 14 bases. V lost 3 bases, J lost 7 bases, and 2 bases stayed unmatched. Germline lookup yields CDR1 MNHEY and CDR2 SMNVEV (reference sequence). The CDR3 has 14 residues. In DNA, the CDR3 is TGTGCCAGCAGTTTTGGACTAGCGGGGGGTGAGCAGTACTTC. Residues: CASSFGLAGGEQYF.

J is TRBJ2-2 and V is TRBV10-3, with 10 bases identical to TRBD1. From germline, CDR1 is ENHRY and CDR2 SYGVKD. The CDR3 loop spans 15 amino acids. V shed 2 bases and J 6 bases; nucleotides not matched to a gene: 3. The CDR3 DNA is TGTGCCATCAGTGAGGCCGGGACAGGGGCCGGGGAGCTGTTTTTT. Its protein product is CAISEAGTGAGELFF.

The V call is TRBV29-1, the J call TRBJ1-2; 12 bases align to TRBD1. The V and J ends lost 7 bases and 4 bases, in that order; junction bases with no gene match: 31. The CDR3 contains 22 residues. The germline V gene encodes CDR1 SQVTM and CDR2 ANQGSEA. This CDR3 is CSDRDRGLGVQSPTQWGYGYTF. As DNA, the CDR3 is TGCAGCGACCGGGACAGGGGGCTGGGAGTTCAAAGCCCGACTCAGTGGGGCTATGGCTACACCTTC.

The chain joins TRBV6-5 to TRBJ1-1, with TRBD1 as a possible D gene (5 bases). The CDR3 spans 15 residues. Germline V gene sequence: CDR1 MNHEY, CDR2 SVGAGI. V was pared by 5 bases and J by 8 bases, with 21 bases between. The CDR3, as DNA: TGTGCCAGCAGTCCGTTCGTTGGGGCTCGTATCGAAGCTTTCTTT. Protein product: CASSPFVGARIEAFF.

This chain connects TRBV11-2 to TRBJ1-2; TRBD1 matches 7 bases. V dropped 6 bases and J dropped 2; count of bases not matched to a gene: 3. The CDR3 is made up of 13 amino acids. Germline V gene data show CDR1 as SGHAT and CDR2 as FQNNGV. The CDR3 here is CASSPDRNYGYTF. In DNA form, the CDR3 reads TGTGCCAGCAGTCCGGACAGGAACTATGGCTACACCTTC.

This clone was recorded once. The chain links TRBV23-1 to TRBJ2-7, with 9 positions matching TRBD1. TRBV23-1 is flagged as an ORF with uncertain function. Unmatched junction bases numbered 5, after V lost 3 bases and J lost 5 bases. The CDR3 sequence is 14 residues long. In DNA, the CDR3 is TGCGCCAGCAGTCATGGACAGGGGTTCAACGAGCAGTACTTC. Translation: CASSHGQGFNEQYF.

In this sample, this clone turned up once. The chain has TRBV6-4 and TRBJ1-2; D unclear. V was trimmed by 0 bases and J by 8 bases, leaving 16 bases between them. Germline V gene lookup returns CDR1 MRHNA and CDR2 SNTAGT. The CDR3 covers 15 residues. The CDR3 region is CASSDSIGGPRGYTF. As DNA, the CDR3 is TGTGCCAGCAGTGACTCGATTGGAGGGCCCCGAGGCTACACCTTC.

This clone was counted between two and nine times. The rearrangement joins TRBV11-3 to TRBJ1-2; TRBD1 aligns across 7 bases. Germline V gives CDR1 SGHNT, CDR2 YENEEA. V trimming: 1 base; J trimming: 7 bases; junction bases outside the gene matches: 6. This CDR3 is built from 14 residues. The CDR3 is CASSLVGTETGYTF. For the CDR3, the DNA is TGTGCCAGCAGCTTAGTAGGGACAGAAACTGGCTACACCTTC.

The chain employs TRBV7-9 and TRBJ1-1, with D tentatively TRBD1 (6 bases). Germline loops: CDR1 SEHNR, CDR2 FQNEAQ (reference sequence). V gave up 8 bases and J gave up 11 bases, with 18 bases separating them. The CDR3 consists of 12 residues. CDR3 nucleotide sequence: TGTGCCAGCGGAACCACAGGGTTTGAGGCTTTCTTT. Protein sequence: CASGTTGFEAFF.

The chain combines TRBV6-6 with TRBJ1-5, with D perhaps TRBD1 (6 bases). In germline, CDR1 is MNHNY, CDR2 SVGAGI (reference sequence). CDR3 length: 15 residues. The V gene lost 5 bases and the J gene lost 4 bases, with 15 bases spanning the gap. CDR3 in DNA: TGTGCCAGCAGTCGATCAGGGGTTGATAATCAGCCCCAGCATTTT. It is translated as CASSRSGVDNQPQHF.

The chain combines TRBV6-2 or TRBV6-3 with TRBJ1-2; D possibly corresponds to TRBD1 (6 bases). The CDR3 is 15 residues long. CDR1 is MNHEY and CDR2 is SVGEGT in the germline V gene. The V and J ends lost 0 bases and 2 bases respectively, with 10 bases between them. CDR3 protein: CASSYSGRGNYGYTF. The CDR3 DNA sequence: TGTGCCAGCAGTTACTCGGGCAGGGGAAACTATGGCTACACCTTC.

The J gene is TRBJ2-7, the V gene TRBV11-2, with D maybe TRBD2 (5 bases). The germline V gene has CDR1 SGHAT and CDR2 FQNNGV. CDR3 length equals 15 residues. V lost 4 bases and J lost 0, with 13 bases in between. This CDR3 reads CASSSKRLSSYEQYF. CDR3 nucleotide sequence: TGTGCCAGCAGCTCAAAGCGGTTAAGCTCCTACGAGCAGTACTTC.